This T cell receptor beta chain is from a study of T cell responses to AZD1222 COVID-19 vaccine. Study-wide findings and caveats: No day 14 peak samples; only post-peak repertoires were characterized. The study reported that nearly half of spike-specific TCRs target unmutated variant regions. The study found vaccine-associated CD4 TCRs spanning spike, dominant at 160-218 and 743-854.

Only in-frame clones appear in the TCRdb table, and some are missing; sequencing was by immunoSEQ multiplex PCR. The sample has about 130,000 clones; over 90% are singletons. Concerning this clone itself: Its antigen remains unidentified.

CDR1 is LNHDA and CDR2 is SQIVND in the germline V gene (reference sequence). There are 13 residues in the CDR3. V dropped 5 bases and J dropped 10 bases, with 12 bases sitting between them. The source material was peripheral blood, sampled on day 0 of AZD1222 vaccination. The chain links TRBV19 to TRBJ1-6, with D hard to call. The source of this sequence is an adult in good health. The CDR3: CASSQGLGSPLHF. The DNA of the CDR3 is TGTGCCAGTAGTCAAGGACTCGGCTCACCCCTCCACTTT.